This T cell receptor beta chain is from a study of CD8 T cells in ankylosing spondylitis. The study's findings and limits: A motif of roughly eight highly homologous TCR beta variants was seen as apparently characteristic of ankylosing spondylitis blood.

TCRdb re-called the 5' RACE reads through MiXCR, storing one row per CDR3 protein. The sample records around 490,000 distinct CDR3 sequences, under 5.5% being singletons. Germline V gene lookup returns CDR1 DFQATT and CDR2 SNEGSKA (reference sequence). V gave up 8 bases and J gave up 2 bases, with 16 bases separating them. The CDR3 spans 14 residues. This clonotype has just a few counts. What it binds is unknown. The source is a male donor with ankylosing spondylitis. This chain links TRBV20-1 with TRBJ2-1; D is perhaps TRBD2 (5 bases). Specimen: blood, either unsorted or a sorted T cell fraction (not recorded which). As DNA, the CDR3 is TGCAGTATTAAGCGGACGGTTCCCTACAATGAGCAGTTCTTC. It translates to CSIKRTVPYNEQFF.